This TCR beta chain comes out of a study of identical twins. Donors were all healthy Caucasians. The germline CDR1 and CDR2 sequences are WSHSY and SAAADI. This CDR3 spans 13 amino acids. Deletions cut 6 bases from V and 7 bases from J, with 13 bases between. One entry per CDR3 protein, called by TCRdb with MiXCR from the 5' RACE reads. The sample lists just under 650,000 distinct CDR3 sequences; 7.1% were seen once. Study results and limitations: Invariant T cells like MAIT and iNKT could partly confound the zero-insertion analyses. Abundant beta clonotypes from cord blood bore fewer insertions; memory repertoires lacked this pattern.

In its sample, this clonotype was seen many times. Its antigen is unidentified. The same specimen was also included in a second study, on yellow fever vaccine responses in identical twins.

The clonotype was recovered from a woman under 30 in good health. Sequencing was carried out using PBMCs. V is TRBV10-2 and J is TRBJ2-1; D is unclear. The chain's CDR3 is CASREPPGNEQFF. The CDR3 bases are TGCGCCAGCAGGGAACCACCTGGAAATGAGCAGTTCTTC.